This T cell receptor beta chain is from a study of beta chain features in type 1 diabetes. The overall study: Age, gender, cell numbers and subset yield matched between patients and controls. Study-wide results and caveats: Insertion counts at VDJ junctions were lower in type 1 diabetes patients, who also showed more deletions there. The naive, central memory and Treg TCRB repertoires looked more alike in patients than they did in healthy donors.

Sorting that relied on CD45RO/CCR7/CD25/CD127/CD95/CD27 yielded CD4+ naive, central memory, regulatory and stem cell-like memory cells. Comment on this clone: The antigen is undetermined.

Every bit of the isolated RNA underwent reverse transcription, so sequencing read expressed TCRB transcripts. TCRdb keeps only in-frame clones here, not all; method: immunoSEQ multiplex PCR. The data show just under 150,000 clones, 8% to 13% seen once. Germline assignment: CDR1 SGHVS and CDR2 FQNEAQ. The J segment lost 1 base and the V segment lost 1 base, leaving 1 base of the junction unmatched. This CDR3 contains 15 residues. This chain connects TRBV7-8 to TRBJ1-5, with 7 bases identical to TRBD1. The sample taken for sequencing was naive CD4+ T cells from blood. The origin of this receptor is a man younger than 35 in good health. This CDR3 reads CASSLDRGSNQPQHF. The CDR3 nucleotides are TGTGCCAGCAGCTTAGACAGGGGAAGCAATCAGCCCCAGCATTTT. Together with reference TRBV7-8 and TRBJ1-5, the CDR3 gives the full variable domain: GAGVSQSPRYKVAKRGQDVALRCDPISGHVSLFWYQQALGQGPEFLTYFQNEAQLDKSGLPSDRFFAERPEGSVSTLKIQRTQQEDSAVYLCASSLDRGSNQPQHFGDGTRLSIL.